These 18 T cell receptor beta chains originate from one sample sequenced in a study of PD-L1 blockade in urothelial cancer. Only in-frame clones appear in the TCRdb table, and some are missing; sequencing was by immunoSEQ multiplex PCR. The top ten hold roughly 2.3% of the sample, which has approximately 100,000 clones, roughly 88% seen once. This material consisted of PBMCs, taken around atezolizumab (anti-PD-L1) treatment. The receptors here all came from a man aged 50-60 years with urothelial cancer.

The chain links TRBV7-9 to TRBJ1-4; 7 nucleotides align to TRBD1. The CDR3 totals 15 residues. V trimming: 5 bases; J trimming: 8 bases; junction bases outside the gene matches: 11. CDR1 is SEHNR and CDR2 is FQNEAQ in the germline V gene (reference sequence). The chain's CDR3 is CASSNGPGQIEKLFF. The DNA of the CDR3 is TGTGCCAGCAGCAACGGCCCGGGACAGATCGAAAAACTGTTTTTT.

The chain recombines TRBV2 with TRBJ2-7; no clear D. The V gene's germline CDR1 is SNHLY and CDR2 FYNNEI. Trimming removed 7 bases from V and 4 bases from J, with 5 bases in between. The CDR3 spans 10 residues. CDR3 in amino acids: CASKRYEQYF. The DNA of the CDR3 is TGTGCCAGCAAGAGGTACGAGCAGTACTTC.

The chain links TRBV9 to TRBJ1-1, with 9 bases aligning to TRBD1. This CDR3 spans 17 amino acids. Germline trimming cut 0 bases from V and 1 base from J; bases unmatched to any gene: 7. From germline, CDR1 is SGDLS and CDR2 YYNGEE. CDR3 sequence (DNA): TGTGCCAGCAGCGTAGGAGACAGGGGGTTGGGGAACACTGAAGCTTTCTTT. Protein product: CASSVGDRGLGNTEAFF.

V and J are TRBV21-1 and TRBJ2-3; whether TRBD1, the table's D call, matches the DNA was not checked. TRBV21-1 is given as a pseudogene. The CDR3 runs 18 residues. The CDR3 DNA reads as TGTGCCAGCAGCAAAGGGGCAGGGGGCATCTGCCACACAGATACGCAGTATTTT. Translation gives CASSKGAGGICHTDTQYF.

J is TRBJ2-7 and V is TRBV9; the D gene is possibly TRBD2 (5 bases). This CDR3 spans 14 amino acids. Trimming removed 0 bases at V and 6 bases at J, with 13 bases between. The germline V gene has CDR1 SGDLS and CDR2 YYNGEE. The CDR3 DNA follows: TGTGCCAGCAGCGTAGAAACTAGTTTCGCCGAGCAGTACTTC. This translates into CASSVETSFAEQYF.

The chain has TRBV7-9 and TRBJ2-7; 7 nucleotides match TRBD2. CDR1 and CDR2 (germline): SEHNR, FQNEAQ (reference sequence). The CDR3 extends over 14 amino acids. The V segment lost 4 bases and the J segment 3 bases; nucleotides outside the gene matches: 6. CDR3 DNA sequence: TGTGCCAGCAGCTCAGGCTCTAGCGGCTACGAGCAGTACTTC. It specifies CASSSGSSGYEQYF.

In the case of this clone: In the same sample, other DNA sequences code for this CDR3. The gene calls are TRBV27 and TRBJ2-1, with TRBD2 matching over 11 bases. This CDR3 spans 15 amino acids. Trimming took 6 bases from V and 5 from J; bases not matched to a gene: 6. In germline, CDR1 is MNHEY, CDR2 SMNVEV (reference sequence). CDR3 in amino acids: CASSLGTSGHNEQFF. The CDR3 DNA reads TGTGCCAGCAGCCTCGGGACTAGCGGACACAATGAGCAGTTCTTC.

This clone appeared a single time. This chain links TRBV15 with TRBJ2-7, with 7 nucleotides matching TRBD2. In germline, CDR1 is LNHNV, CDR2 YYDKDF (reference sequence). This CDR3 has 15 amino acids. J was trimmed by 0 bases and V by 4 bases; bases with no gene match: 6. The CDR3 region has the DNA TGTGCCACCAGCATTGGTCGGACTAGCTCCTACGAGCAGTACTTC. The encoded protein is CATSIGRTSSYEQYF.

The chain links TRBV6-1 to TRBJ1-5; no clear D gene. Per the germline V gene, CDR1 is MNHNS and CDR2 is SASEGT. Trimming took 7 bases from V and 4 from J, leaving 14 bases between them. The CDR3 is 14 amino acids. The CDR3 region is CASTQKNSNQPQHF. The CDR3 DNA sequence: TGTGCCAGCACCCAAAAGAACAGTAATCAGCCCCAGCATTTT.

This chain links TRBV7-2 with TRBJ2-1; D is possibly TRBD2 (6 bases). The germline V gene has CDR1 SGHTA and CDR2 FQGNSA. This CDR3 is 13 amino acids long. V was cut by 0 bases and J by 7 bases, with 7 bases left in between. This CDR3 is CASSLARENEQFF. The CDR3 coding sequence is TGTGCCAGCAGCTTAGCTCGGGAGAATGAGCAGTTCTTC.

V usage is TRBV5-5 and J usage is TRBJ2-1, with 13 bases lining up with TRBD2. The CDR3 extends over 19 amino acids. V was clipped by 4 bases and J by 0 bases; unmatched bases: 10. CDR1 and CDR2 from the germline V gene are SGHKS and YYEKEE (reference sequence). CDR3: CASSNTWTSGSPSYNEQFF. The CDR3 DNA sequence: TGTGCCAGCAGCAACACTTGGACTAGCGGGAGTCCCTCCTACAATGAGCAGTTCTTC.

The chain is built from TRBV4-2 and TRBJ2-1; D perhaps matches TRBD2 (5 bases). CDR3 length: 12 amino acids. V lost 5 bases and J 10 bases, leaving 12 bases between the germline ends. Germline V gives CDR1 LGHNA, CDR2 YNFKEQ. The CDR3 nucleotides read TGTGCCAGCAGCAGCATTGGAGGCGAGCAGTTCTTC. This gives the protein CASSSIGGEQFF.

The chain links TRBV2 to TRBJ1-2; perhaps TRBD1 as D (5 bases). CDR1 is SNHLY and CDR2 is FYNNEI in the germline V gene. Between the trimmed V and J ends, which lost 3 bases and 4 bases, there was a span of 9 bases. This CDR3 region has 13 residues. In nucleotides, the CDR3 is TGTGCCAGCAGTGAGAGACAGCTCTATGGCTACACCTTC. Translation gives CASSERQLYGYTF.

V and J are TRBV28 and TRBJ1-4; D call uncertain. V lost 6 bases to trimming and J lost 7 bases, with 12 bases between them. In germline, CDR1 is MDHEN, CDR2 SYDVKM. CDR3 length equals 13 residues. The CDR3 DNA sequence: TGTGCCAGCAGCCGTCCCCGGGGTGAAAAACTGTTTTTT. It translates to CASSRPRGEKLFF.

Only one count was recorded for this clone. The chain has TRBV5-1 and TRBJ2-7, with 9 bases fitting TRBD2. The CDR3 sequence is 15 residues long. Germline assignment: CDR1 SGHRS and CDR2 YFSETQ. V lost 0 bases to trimming and J lost 3 bases; unmatched junction nucleotides: 4. The CDR3 nucleotides read TGCGCCAGCAGCTTGGCTAGCGGGATCTACTACGAGCAGTACTTC. It encodes CASSLASGIYYEQYF.

This chain joins TRBV19 and TRBJ1-5; 8 nucleotides line up with TRBD1. Germline V gene sequence: CDR1 LNHDA, CDR2 SQIVND (reference sequence). The CDR3 totals 18 residues. Unmatched junction bases numbered 12, after V lost 5 bases and J lost 0 bases. DNA of the CDR3: TGTGCCAGTAGTCCCTGGACAGGGAGTGTATATAGCAATCAGCCCCAGCATTTT. This sequence encodes CASSPWTGSVYSNQPQHF. The complete variable domain, with remaining parts taken from reference TRBV19 and TRBJ1-5, reads DGGITQSPKYLFRKEGQNVTLSCEQNLNHDAMYWYRQDPGQGLRLIYYSQIVNDFQKGDIAEGYSVSREKKESFPLTVTSAQKNPTAFYLCASSPWTGSVYSNQPQHFGDGTRLSIL.

This clone appeared once. This chain uses TRBV30 with TRBJ2-5; TRBD2 matches 7 bases. Losses at the gene ends were 4 bases for V and 4 bases for J; bases not matched to a gene: 6. Germline CDR1 is GTSNPN and CDR2 is SVGIG (reference sequence). The CDR3 consists of 13 residues. The CDR3 DNA follows: TGTGCCTGGACCCGATCTAGCGGAGAGACCCAGTACTTC. Its translation is CAWTRSSGETQYF.

The V gene is TRBV2, the J gene TRBJ2-5; D perhaps matches TRBD1 (9 bases). The J call may be incorrect, as the DNA end agrees better with TRBJ2-7. There are 21 residues in the CDR3. The germline gives CDR1 SNHLY, CDR2 FYNNEI. CDR3 protein: CASSGFTGGAWREDLSYEQYF. The CDR3 DNA is TGTGCCAGCAGCGGATTCACAGGGGGCGCGTGGCGGGAGGATCTCTCCTACGAGCAGTACTTC.